These 5 T cell receptor beta chains were all obtained from the same sample, sequenced in a study of blood T cell repertoires in COVID-19 (TCRdb year 2020). Library generation was performed with the immunoSEQ multiplex PCR assay. TCRdb's version of the immuneACCESS table is confined to in-frame rearrangements and falls short of the full clone set. An unresolved V gene accounts for under half of the shortfall where checked; the remainder is of unknown origin. The sample table records around 100,000 clones; 90% to 95% of these occur just once. The ten largest clones capture around 2% of the sample. Sequenced: peripheral blood. These receptors all come from a human donor with active COVID-19. The donor label of this sample is uncertain.

The V call is TRBV11-3, the J call TRBJ2-3; weak D call: TRBD2 (6 bases). Germline loops: CDR1 SGHNT, CDR2 YENEEA. This CDR3 has 15 amino acids. V lost 1 base and J lost 2, with 10 bases in between. The CDR3 loop is CASSLAGRITDTQYF. CDR3 in DNA: TGTGCCAGCAGCTTAGCGGGGAGGATCACAGATACGCAGTATTTT.

This chain joins TRBV7-9 and TRBJ1-5; D unclear. Germline CDR1 SEHNR, CDR2 FQNEAQ (reference sequence). This CDR3 spans 12 amino acids. The V and J ends lost 4 bases and 11 bases respectively, with 12 bases between them. The CDR3 here is CASSYHTSSQHF. The CDR3 nucleotides are TGTGCCAGCAGCTACCACACATCGTCCCAGCATTTT.

The J gene is TRBJ1-2, the V gene TRBV7-2; D might be TRBD1 (6 bases). Trimming shortened V by 5 bases and J by 7 bases, and 20 bases separated the two germline ends. The CDR3 totals 15 residues. Per the germline V gene, CDR1 is SGHTA and CDR2 is FQGNSA. This CDR3 is CASSDRTDHMAGYTF. The CDR3 region has the DNA TGTGCCAGCAGCGACAGGACGGACCACATGGCTGGCTACACCTTC.

The rearrangement joins TRBV11-2 to TRBJ2-2; D unresolved. V was cut by 1 base and J by 5 bases, with 8 bases left in between. The germline V gene encodes CDR1 SGHAT and CDR2 FQNNGV. The CDR3 totals 14 residues. CDR3 bases: TGTGCCAGCAGCTTAGGTTTCGGTACCGGGGAGCTGTTTTTT. Translation gives CASSLGFGTGELFF. The whole variable domain, remainder taken from reference TRBV11-2 and TRBJ2-2, is EAGVAQSPRYKIIEKRQSVAFWCNPISGHATLYWYQQILGQGPKLLIQFQNNGVVDDSQLPKDRFSAERLKGVDSTLKIQPAKLEDSAVYLCASSLGFGTGELFFGEGSRLTVL.

This chain uses TRBV2 with TRBJ1-2, with 9 bases identical to TRBD1. This CDR3 region has 15 residues. V lost 3 bases to trimming and J lost 3 bases; unmatched junction nucleotides: 5. From germline, CDR1 is SNHLY and CDR2 FYNNEI. CDR3 DNA: TGTGCCAGCAGTGACCGCCGGGACAGGGACTATGGCTACACCTTC. It codes for CASSDRRDRDYGYTF.